Listed below are T cell receptor beta chains from one sample, sequenced in a study of human T cells and chemical hapten exposure. MiXCR, run by TCRdb on the RACE reads, gives a single entry per CDR3 protein. The sample holds about 120,000 distinct CDR3 sequences, about 14% seen once. The starting material was whole blood, obtained in connection with sensitization to the hapten diphenylcyclopropenone (DPC). The receptors were sampled from a woman aged 18-29 years with alopecia areata. Some clones in this sample may be carry-over from other donors' samples. The CDR3 runs from the conserved cysteine through the conserved F or W. The D gene is left open where the match is weak. Where a row states a size, it is once, few, many or the class of an expanded clone; other rows omit it.

V gene	clone size	D gene	J gene	CDR3 protein	CDR3 DNA
TRBV6-2/TRBV6-3	.	TRBD1	TRBJ1-1	CASKNPGTGETEAFF	TGTGCCAGCAAAAACCCCGGGACAGGGGAAACTGAAGCTTTCTTT
TRBV7-3	few	.	TRBJ1-1	CASSFWDRLNTEAFF	TGTGCCAGCAGCTTTTGGGACCGACTGAACACTGAAGCTTTCTTT
TRBV27	medium-sized	TRBD1	TRBJ1-5	CASSSGQGAQPQHF	TGTGCCAGCAGTTCGGGACAGGGGGCTCAGCCCCAGCATTTT
TRBV9	.	.	TRBJ1-1	CASSVRQVPGNTEAFF	TGTGCCAGCAGCGTCAGACAGGTTCCGGGTAACACTGAAGCTTTCTTT
TRBV20-1	few	TRBD1	TRBJ2-6	CSARGDRRGQTGANVLTF	TGCAGTGCTAGAGGGGACCGCAGGGGGCAAACTGGGGCCAACGTCCTGACTTTC
TRBV6-2/TRBV6-3	many	.	TRBJ1-2	CASSDQNPYYGYTF	TGTGCCAGCAGTGACCAGAACCCCTACTATGGCTACACCTTC
TRBV20-1	.	TRBD1	TRBJ1-1	CSARYGTENTEAFF	TGCAGTGCTAGATACGGGACAGAGAACACTGAAGCTTTCTTT
TRBV7-9	many	.	TRBJ1-1	CASSFTGTMVTAFF	TGTGCCAGCAGCTTCACAGGGACTATGGTAACTGCTTTCTTT
TRBV4-3	.	.	TRBJ1-1	CASSPSEGDSTEAFF	TGCGCCAGCAGCCCCTCCGAGGGGGACTCCACTGAAGCTTTCTTT
TRBV2	many	.	TRBJ1-1	CASSERGFSEAFF	TGTGCCAGCAGTGAAAGGGGGTTTTCTGAAGCTTTCTTT
TRBV5-4	many	TRBD1	TRBJ2-1	CASSSPGQGADEQFF	TGTGCCAGCAGCTCACCGGGACAGGGGGCGGATGAGCAGTTCTTC
TRBV10-2	.	TRBD1	TRBJ2-3	CASSPDREYTDTQYF	TGCGCCAGCAGCCCGGACAGGGAATACACAGATACGCAGTATTTT
TRBV12-3/TRBV12-4	.	.	TRBJ1-6	CASSFGLPYSPLHF	TGTGCCAGCAGTTTCGGCCTGCCCTATTCACCCCTCCACTTT
TRBV19	.	.	TRBJ2-3	CASRMGRITDTQYF	TGTGCCAGTAGAATGGGGCGGATCACAGATACGCAGTATTTT
TRBV20-1	few	.	TRBJ1-2	CSASGTVYGYTF	TGCAGTGCTAGTGGGACGGTATATGGCTACACCTTC
TRBV18	.	TRBD1	TRBJ2-7	CASSPRTGNYEQYF	TGTGCCAGCTCCCCTAGGACAGGGAACTACGAGCAGTACTTC
TRBV15	few	.	TRBJ2-7	CATSGGGGTSYEQYF	TGTGCCACCAGCGGGGGAGGGGGGACCTCCTACGAGCAGTACTTC
TRBV12-3/TRBV12-4	.	.	TRBJ2-2	CASSARPTGELFF	TGTGCCAGCAGCGCTAGACCCACCGGGGAGCTGTTTTTT
TRBV6-2/TRBV6-3	few	.	TRBJ1-1	CASSYSVRHTEAFF	TGTGCCAGCAGTTACTCAGTCCGGCACACTGAAGCTTTCTTT
TRBV19	many	.	TRBJ1-2	CASSATRDGVVPFYGYTF	TGTGCCAGTAGTGCAACGAGGGACGGCGTAGTTCCTTTCTATGGCTACACCTTC
TRBV19	.	TRBD2	TRBJ2-2	CASSMGLAGQRTGELFF	TGTGCCAGTAGTATGGGACTAGCGGGGCAGCGCACCGGGGAGCTGTTTTTT
TRBV25-1	few	TRBD1	TRBJ1-1	CASSSRGFTEAFF	TGTGCCAGCAGTTCCAGGGGGTTCACTGAAGCTTTCTTT
TRBV20-1	few	TRBD2	TRBJ2-3	CSATPVAGGRPDTQYF	TGCAGTGCTACCCCAGTAGCGGGGGGGCGACCAGATACGCAGTATTTT
TRBV19	.	.	TRBJ1-2	CASSIQISGGYTF	TGTGCCAGTAGTATACAGATTAGTGGTGGCTACACCTTC
TRBV18	many	TRBD2	TRBJ2-1	CASSPPSRGDRDEQFF	TGTGCCAGCTCACCACCGTCCCGGGGGGATAGGGATGAGCAGTTCTTC
TRBV21-1	few	.	TRBJ2-2	CASSKVDSAANTGELFF	TGTGCCAGCAGCAAAGTTGATTCGGCCGCGAACACCGGGGAGCTGTTTTTT
TRBV7-8	few	TRBD2	TRBJ2-3	CASSRGLAGPWGTDTQYF	TGTGCCAGCAGCAGGGGACTAGCGGGTCCATGGGGCACAGATACGCAGTATTTT
TRBV11-2	.	.	TRBJ1-6	CASSLFTATASSPLHF	TGTGCCAGCAGCTTATTTACAGCCACAGCCTCTTCACCCCTCCACTTT
TRBV19	.	.	TRBJ2-7	CASSIRLDSYEQYF	TGTGCCAGTAGTATCCGCCTAGACTCCTACGAGCAGTACTTC
TRBV6-5	many	.	TRBJ2-5	CASGEETQYF	TGTGCCAGCGGAGAAGAGACCCAGTACTTC
TRBV7-2	.	.	TRBJ1-3	CASSLAGVMGNTIYF	TGTGCCAGCAGCTTAGCGGGAGTGATGGGAAACACCATATATTTT
TRBV12-3/TRBV12-4	few	.	TRBJ1-5	CASSPDSRGSNQPQHF	TGTGCCAGCAGCCCGGACAGTCGAGGTAGCAATCAGCCCCAGCATTTT
TRBV14	.	.	TRBJ2-2	CASSQITDTGELFF	TGTGCCAGCAGCCAAATAACTGACACCGGGGAGCTGTTTTTT
TRBV20-1	few	.	TRBJ2-5	CSALTEVQTQYF	TGCAGTGCTTTGACGGAGGTACAGACCCAGTACTTC
TRBV28	many	.	TRBJ2-3	CASSLGGPPTDTQYF	TGTGCCAGCAGTCTCGGGGGGCCGCCCACAGATACGCAGTATTTT
TRBV7-8	few	.	TRBJ1-4	CASSRLDNPTTNEKLFF	TGTGCCAGCAGCAGATTGGACAACCCCACAACTAATGAAAAACTGTTTTTT
TRBV11-2	.	.	TRBJ2-3	CASSFRWGSTDTQYF	TGTGCCAGCAGCTTTAGGTGGGGGAGCACAGATACGCAGTATTTT
TRBV20-1	many	.	TRBJ1-2	CSARKDAGGGYGYTF	TGCAGTGCTAGGAAAGATGCGGGCGGAGGCTATGGCTACACCTTC
TRBV28	.	TRBD2	TRBJ2-7	CASSLAGGRSYEQYF	TGTGCCAGCTCATTAGCGGGGGGCCGATCCTACGAGCAGTACTTC
TRBV11-2	few	TRBD1	TRBJ2-4	CASSLGGSAYGQENIQYF	TGTGCCAGCAGCTTAGGGGGGTCAGCTTATGGACAGGAAAACATTCAGTACTTC
TRBV18	.	TRBD2	TRBJ2-7	CASSPFRGGEDPRGSYEQYF	TGTGCCAGCTCACCCTTCCGGGGAGGGGAGGACCCAAGGGGCTCCTACGAGCAGTACTTC
TRBV5-1	.	TRBD1	TRBJ1-2	CASSRGPGQGALGYTF	TGCGCCAGCAGCAGAGGACCGGGACAGGGGGCGCTTGGCTACACCTTC
TRBV27	.	.	TRBJ1-1	CASSPYTQDLDYPGDTEAFF	TGTGCCAGCAGTCCATATACTCAGGACTTAGATTACCCCGGGGACACTGAAGCTTTCTTT
TRBV5-1	few	TRBD1	TRBJ2-7	CATQTGEGYEQYF	TGCGCCACCCAGACAGGGGAAGGCTACGAGCAGTACTTC
TRBV4-2	.	TRBD2	TRBJ2-1	CASSQDLRLAEGEQFF	TGTGCCAGCAGCCAAGATCTGAGACTAGCGGAAGGTGAGCAGTTCTTC
TRBV7-2	once	.	TRBJ2-4	CASSLSKNIQYF	TGTGCCAGCAGCTTGTCCAAAAACATTCAGTACTTC
TRBV20-1	few	.	TRBJ2-7	CSAREGGDVEQYF	TGCAGTGCTCGGGAAGGGGGGGACGTAGAGCAGTACTTC
TRBV14	few	.	TRBJ1-3	CASSQVHISGNTIYF	TGTGCCAGCAGCCAGGTCCACATCTCTGGAAACACCATATATTTT
TRBV7-2	few	TRBD1	TRBJ2-1	CASSLVVTGGYNEQFF	TGTGCCAGCAGCTTAGTAGTGACAGGGGGGTACAATGAGCAGTTCTTC
TRBV5-4	.	.	TRBJ1-6	CASSLLRGGSPLHF	TGTGCCAGCAGCTTGTTGAGGGGTGGTTCACCCCTCCACTTT
TRBV28	.	TRBD1	TRBJ2-1	CASSSPGTGVNNEQFF	TGTGCCAGCAGTTCCCCCGGGACAGGGGTAAACAATGAGCAGTTCTTC
TRBV20-1	few	.	TRBJ1-4	CSARDKKQGGKLFF	TGCAGTGCTAGAGATAAAAAACAGGGCGGAAAACTGTTTTTT
TRBV4-2	many	.	TRBJ2-1	CASSQDRGSYNEQFF	TGTGCCAGCAGCCAAGATCGGGGCTCCTACAATGAGCAGTTCTTC
TRBV25-1	.	.	TRBJ1-5	CASSEIWRCNQPQHF	TGTGCCAGCAGTGAAATATGGAGGTGCAATCAGCCCCAGCATTTT
TRBV7-2	few	TRBD1	TRBJ1-3	CASSLRGQSGNTIYF	TGTGCCAGCAGCTTAAGGGGGCAGTCTGGAAACACCATATATTTT
TRBV18	.	.	TRBJ1-1	CASSPRDGTEAFF	TGTGCCAGCTCACCACGGGACGGCACTGAAGCTTTCTTT
TRBV12-3/TRBV12-4	.	.	TRBJ2-7	CASSLDFLEQYF	TGTGCCAGCAGTTTAGACTTCCTTGAGCAGTACTTC
TRBV9	.	TRBD2	TRBJ2-3	CASSVDAGGREDTQYF	TGTGCCAGCAGCGTAGATGCGGGGGGCCGGGAAGATACGCAGTATTTT
TRBV29-1	few	TRBD2	TRBJ2-1	CSVAGGRHEQFF	TGCAGCGTAGCGGGGGGCCGTCATGAGCAGTTCTTC